These T cell receptor beta chains were read from a single sample in a study of T-cell reconstitution after alpha-beta-depleted transplantation in children. TCRdb recomputed calls from the PCR reads with MiXCR, one row per CDR3 protein. Altogether around 300,000 distinct CDR3 sequences are present, approximately 7.3% being singletons, with the ten largest covering about 9.3%. Material: peripheral blood, obtained 360 days after TCRalphabeta/CD19-depleted stem cell transplant. These receptor sequences come from a female patient under 10 years old who had a stem cell transplant for Fanconi anemia, so the T cells may come from the graft donor. Both conserved end residues are trimmed from each CDR3.

v_gene: TRBV12-3/TRBV12-4
len: 11
CDR3aa: ASSLALGNEQF

v_gene: TRBV9
len: 14
CDR3aa: ASTASGAQNTGELF

v_gene: TRBV4-3
len: 11
CDR3aa: ASSPFRNTEAF

v_gene: TRBV7-2
len: 11
CDR3aa: ASSLTTGDTQY

v_gene: TRBV5-4
len: 9
CDR3aa: ASIWYNEQF

v_gene: TRBV2
len: 11
CDR3aa: ASSVLAGYEQY

v_gene: TRBV14
len: 15
CDR3aa: ASSQRGWDRASNEQY

v_gene: TRBV21-1
len: 12
CDR3aa: AILRFRMTDTQY

v_gene: TRBV18
len: 13
CDR3aa: ASSPEESSYNEQF

v_gene: TRBV4-2
len: 12
CDR3aa: ASSNSVSLKEQF

v_gene: TRBV7-9
len: 14
CDR3aa: ASSLDLVGRGETQY

v_gene: TRBV3-1
len: 10
CDR3aa: ASSQEDYEQY

v_gene: TRBV5-5
len: 12
CDR3aa: ASRDGSSYNEQF

v_gene: TRBV2
len: 13
CDR3aa: AIQGTSGRYNEQF

v_gene: TRBV29-1
len: 11
CDR3aa: SEMTGGGETQY

v_gene: TRBV7-6
len: 14
CDR3aa: ASSLRGTASSYEQY

v_gene: TRBV13
len: 15
CDR3aa: ASAARGTPWREEKLF

v_gene: TRBV6-5
len: 15
CDR3aa: ASSYSDSPNFQETQY

v_gene: TRBV9
len: 14
CDR3aa: ASSPGDWYSYNEQF

v_gene: TRBV20-1
len: 14
CDR3aa: SASLRVPSSYNEQF

v_gene: TRBV5-1
len: 14
CDR3aa: ASSLDVSGGAYEQY

v_gene: TRBV7-2
len: 12
CDR3aa: ASSFRGRTDTQY

v_gene: TRBV28
len: 13
CDR3aa: ASSLIKGANQPQH

v_gene: TRBV6-5
len: 11
CDR3aa: ASSYSFSGTEY

v_gene: TRBV28
len: 13
CDR3aa: ASSFGGGGPYEQY

v_gene: TRBV20-1
len: 11
CDR3aa: SARTASLVEQF

v_gene: TRBV27
len: 10
CDR3aa: ASSSSTYEQY

v_gene: TRBV7-8
len: 16
CDR3aa: ASSLHGQGLNLQETQY

v_gene: TRBV20-1
len: 12
CDR3aa: SAKPGRRINEQF

v_gene: TRBV25-1
len: 16
CDR3aa: ASSALKAAGGVNTEAF

v_gene: TRBV9
len: 11
CDR3aa: ASSVSGGGMTF

v_gene: TRBV12-3/TRBV12-4
len: 12
CDR3aa: ASSPGLAGVKQF

v_gene: TRBV9
len: 12
CDR3aa: ASSVGAAKNIQY

v_gene: TRBV24-1
len: 13
CDR3aa: ATSPGWPNTGELF